The source of this T cell receptor beta chain is a study of cytomegalovirus exposure and HLA in healthy donors. The study's findings and limits: In vitro work confirmed that a few CMV-associated chains recognize CMV antigens.

For this clone: Its antigen is not identified.

The CDR3 consists of 14 residues. Germline assignment: CDR1 PRHDT and CDR2 FYEKMQ (reference sequence). With 5 bases removed from V and 2 bases from J, the gap between germline ends came to 13 bases. Assay used: immunoSEQ multiplex PCR; TCRdb lists only in-frame clones, some missing. The data hold about 260,000 clones, with roughly 87% observed a single time. This clonotype originated in a woman under 40 in good health and CMV-seronegative. Sequencing used PBMCs. The chain combines TRBV13 with TRBJ2-7; D gene unclear. The CDR3: CASSPRTKAYEQYF. The CDR3 DNA is TGTGCCAGCAGCCCCCGGACCAAGGCCTACGAGCAGTACTTC. Together with reference TRBV13 and TRBJ2-7, the CDR3 gives the full variable domain: AAGVIQSPRHLIKEKRETATLKCYPIPRHDTVYWYQQGPGQDPQFLISFYEKMQSDKGSIPDRFSAQQFSDYHSELNMSSLELGDSALYFCASSPRTKAYEQYFGPGTRLTVT.